This entry lists 4 T cell receptor beta chains sequenced from one sample in a study of OX40 agonist ivuxolimab in advanced cancers. Assay used: immunoSEQ multiplex PCR; TCRdb lists only in-frame clones, some missing. The table records 50,000 to 60,000 clones, roughly 86% of them present only once. The sequencing used CD4+ or CD8+ T cells sorted from blood, collected in a trial of the OX40 agonist ivuxolimab. The receptors were sampled from an adult with an advanced solid tumor such as melanoma, head and neck, liver or kidney cancer.

The V gene is TRBV7-8, the J gene TRBJ2-7; D gene uncertain. Germline-derived CDR1 and CDR2 are SGHVS and FQNEAQ. The CDR3 is 14 amino acids. V gave up 2 bases and J gave up 7 bases, with 15 bases separating them. DNA for the CDR3: TGTGCCAGCAGCTTATTCGGTGTGGAAGTGGAGCAGTACTTC. The encoded protein is CASSLFGVEVEQYF.

The chain links TRBV18 to TRBJ2-5; D might be TRBD1 (6 bases). V was clipped by 6 bases and J by 3 bases, with 17 bases between them. CDR1 KGHSH and CDR2 LQKENI come from the germline V gene. The CDR3 runs 15 residues. The CDR3 DNA reads as TGTGCCAGCTCCCCTGGATCCTCAGGGGAAGAGACCCAGTACTTC. Protein sequence: CASSPGSSGEETQYF.

V and J are TRBV4-1 and TRBJ2-7; possible D gene TRBD1, 6 bases. CDR1 is MGHRA and CDR2 is YSYEKL in the germline V gene. CDR3 length: 15 residues. V was cut by 3 bases and J by 3 bases, with 15 bases left in between. The CDR3 DNA follows: TGCGCCAGCAGCCACTACCAGGACAGAAACTACGAGCAGTACTTC. Its protein is CASSHYQDRNYEQYF.

The chain links TRBV6-5 to TRBJ1-1; weak D call: TRBD1 (5 bases). CDR1 MNHEY and CDR2 SVGAGI come from the germline V gene. This CDR3 contains 15 residues. Trimming cost V 0 bases and J 4 bases, with 12 bases left between them. CDR3: CASSYSGRATTEAFF. CDR3 bases: TGTGCCAGCAGTTACTCGGGCAGGGCTACCACTGAAGCTTTCTTT.